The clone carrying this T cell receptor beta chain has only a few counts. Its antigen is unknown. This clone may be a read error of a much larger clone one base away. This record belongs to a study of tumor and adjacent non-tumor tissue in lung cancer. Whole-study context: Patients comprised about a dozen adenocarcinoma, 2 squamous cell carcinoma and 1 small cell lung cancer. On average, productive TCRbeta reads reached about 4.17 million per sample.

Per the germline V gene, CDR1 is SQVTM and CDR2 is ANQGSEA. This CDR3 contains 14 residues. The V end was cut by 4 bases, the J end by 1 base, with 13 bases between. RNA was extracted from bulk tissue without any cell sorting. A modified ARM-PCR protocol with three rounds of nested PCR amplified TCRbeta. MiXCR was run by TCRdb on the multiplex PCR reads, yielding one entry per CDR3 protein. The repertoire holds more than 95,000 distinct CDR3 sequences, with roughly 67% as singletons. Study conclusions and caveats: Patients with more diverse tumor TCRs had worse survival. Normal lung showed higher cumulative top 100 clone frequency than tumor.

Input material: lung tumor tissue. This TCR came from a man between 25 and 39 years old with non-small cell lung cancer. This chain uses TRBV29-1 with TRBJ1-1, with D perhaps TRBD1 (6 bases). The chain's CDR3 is CSVGRGTQNTEAFF. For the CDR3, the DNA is TGCAGCGTTGGAAGGGGGACACAGAACACTGAAGCTTTCTTT. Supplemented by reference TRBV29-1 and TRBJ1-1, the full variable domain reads SAVISQKPSRDICQRGTSLTIQCQVDSQVTMMFWYRQQPGQSLTLIATANQGSEATYESGFVIDKFPISRPNLTFSTLTVSNMSPEDSSIYLCSVGRGTQNTEAFFGQGTRLTVV.